This T cell receptor beta chain was identified during a study of blood T cell repertoires in COVID-19. Study-level background: PBMCs, B-cell-depleted T cells, or T cells provided the cDNA or gDNA that made up the material.

Profiled with immunoSEQ multiplex PCR; TCRdb holds only in-frame clones, not every one. The table lists about 480,000 clones, 85% to 90% of them singletons. Enrollees, about 18 to 89 years old, lived in 24 US areas. Trimming took 2 bases from V and 4 from J, leaving 6 bases between them. This CDR3 has 13 amino acids. This chain uses TRBV12-3 or TRBV12-4 with TRBJ2-4; the D is unclear. The material sequenced was PBMCs or T cells enriched from blood (not recorded which). This clonotype originated in a woman between 35 and 50 years old who had recovered from COVID-19. DNA for the CDR3: TGTGCCAGCAGTTTATTGGAGAAAAACATTCAGTACTTC. This encodes CASSLLEKNIQYF.